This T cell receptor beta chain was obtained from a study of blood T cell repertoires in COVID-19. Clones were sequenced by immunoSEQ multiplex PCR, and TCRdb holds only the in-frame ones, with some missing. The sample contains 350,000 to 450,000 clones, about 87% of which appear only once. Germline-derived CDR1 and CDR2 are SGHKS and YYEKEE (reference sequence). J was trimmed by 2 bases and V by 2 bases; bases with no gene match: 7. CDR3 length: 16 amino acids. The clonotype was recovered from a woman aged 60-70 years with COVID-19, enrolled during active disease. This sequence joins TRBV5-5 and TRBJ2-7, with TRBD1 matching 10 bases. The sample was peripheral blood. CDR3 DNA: TGTGCCAGCAGCTTATCCGGGACAGGGGTTCCCTACGAGCAGTACTTC. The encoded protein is CASSLSGTGVPYEQYF. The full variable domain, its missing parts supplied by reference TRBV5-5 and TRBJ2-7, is DAGVTQSPTHLIKTRGQQVTLRCSPISGHKSVSWYQQVLGQGPQFIFQYYEKEERGRGNFPDRFSARQFPNYSSELNVNALLLGDSALYLCASSLSGTGVPYEQYFGPGTRLTVT.